Here is one T cell receptor (beta chain) with its context. This sample stems from a study of blood T cell repertoires in COVID-19. On the study more broadly: Samples of COVID-19 (acute and convalescent) were obtained from the United States, Italy and Spain. Nucleic acid was either cDNA or gDNA, and it came from T cells, B-cell-depleted T cells, or PBMCs.

Germline V gene lookup returns CDR1 SGHNT and CDR2 YENEEA. CDR3 size: 15 residues. V dropped 5 bases and J dropped 0; count of bases not matched to a gene: 5. Authors' data handling: Scientists estimated how many nucleated cells there were by amplifying reference gene primers. Profiled with immunoSEQ multiplex PCR; TCRdb holds only in-frame clones, not every one. V and J calls and clone size are copied from that table; D and trimming were computed from the DNA. The sample records around 700,000 clones, 80% to 90% being singletons. The receptor was derived from a woman aged 18 to 35 with acute or convalescent COVID-19. Material: peripheral blood. The rearrangement links TRBV11-3 to TRBJ2-7; 9 positions agree with TRBD2. Here the CDR3 reads CASSPAGGSSYEQYF. CDR3 sequence (DNA): TGTGCCAGCAGCCCAGCGGGGGGAAGCTCCTACGAGCAGTACTTC. Full variable domain (rest looked up from reference TRBV11-3 and TRBJ2-7): EAGVVQSPRYKIIEKKQPVAFWCNPISGHNTLYWYLQNLGQGPELLIRYENEEAVDDSQLPKDRFSAERLKGVDSTLKIQPAELGDSAVYLCASSPAGGSSYEQYFGPGTRLTVT.